Shown below are 19 T cell receptor beta chains from a single sample sequenced in a study of shared clonotypes between healthy human individuals (dated by TCRdb to about 2020). The library was obtained by the immunoSEQ multiplex PCR assay. TCRdb obtained this table from immuneACCESS and retained in-frame rearrangements with V and J assigned. These tables miss some clones; where compared with another copy, unresolved V genes account for less than half of the shortfall, and the remainder is unexplained. The sample table lists roughly 1.5 million clones, roughly 98% of them with a count of one. The leading ten clones occupy roughly 0.45% of the sample. Specimen: naive CD4+ T cells sorted from blood. What the cell subset or site label conveys for this sample: CD45RA+ positively selected. The receptors originated from a man aged 30-40 years in good health.

The J gene is TRBJ1-2, the V gene TRBV29-1; 8 positions agree with TRBD1. In germline, CDR1 is SQVTM, CDR2 ANQGSEA. The V segment lost 2 bases and the J segment 6 bases; nucleotides outside the gene matches: 5. This CDR3 region has 13 residues. This CDR3 is CSVESGQGNGYTF. CDR3 bases: TGCAGCGTTGAAAGTGGACAGGGAAATGGCTACACCTTC.

Concerning this clone: Other nucleotide sequences in the sample specify the same CDR3. V is TRBV5-1 and J is TRBJ2-7; D possibly corresponds to TRBD1 (6 bases). In germline, CDR1 is SGHRS, CDR2 YFSETQ. This CDR3 has 12 amino acids. Trimming took 2 bases from V and 5 from J, leaving 8 bases between them. Here the CDR3 DNA reads TGCGCCAGCAGCTTACAGGGCCACGAGCAGTACTTC. Its protein is CASSLQGHEQYF. Looking up the rest from reference TRBV5-1 and TRBJ2-7 gives the full variable domain: KAGVTQTPRYLIKTRGQQVTLSCSPISGHRSVSWYQQTPGQGLQFLFEYFSETQRNKGNFPGRFSGRQFSNSRSEMNVSTLELGDSALYLCASSLQGHEQYFGPGTRLTVT.

This clone is a singleton in its sample. This may be a read error: a much more frequent sequence differs by one nucleotide. The chain employs TRBV5-1 and TRBJ1-5; 9 positions match TRBD1. The CDR3 totals 15 residues. Per germline, CDR1 SGHRS and CDR2 YFSETQ. The V gene end was trimmed by 0 bases and the J gene end by 5 bases; junction bases not matched to a gene: 3. This CDR3 reads CASSLEGTGYQPQHF. The CDR3 DNA reads TGCGCCAGCAGCTTGGAAGGGACAGGGTATCAGCCCCAGCATTTT.

The V and J genes are TRBV5-1 and TRBJ2-7; D perhaps matches TRBD1 (5 bases). CDR1 is SGHRS, CDR2 YFSETQ, per germline. V was shortened by 1 base and J by 3 bases, with 14 bases between the two germline ends. CDR3 length equals 15 residues. CDR3 sequence (DNA): TGCGCCAGCAGCTTGAAAACAGGCAGCCACTACGAGCAGTACTTC. Encoded protein: CASSLKTGSHYEQYF.

In its sample, this clone was seen once. The V gene is TRBV11-2, the J gene TRBJ2-7, with a weak D call TRBD2 (6 bases). Germline V gene lookup returns CDR1 SGHAT and CDR2 FQNNGV. V dropped 0 bases and J dropped 1 base, with 13 bases sitting between them. The CDR3 extends over 16 amino acids. In nucleotides, the CDR3 is TGTGCCAGCAGCTTAGATGGGAGGCGAGCGTCCTACGAGCAGTACTTC. Its protein is CASSLDGRRASYEQYF.

This clone was seen once. The chain employs TRBV6-6 and TRBJ2-3; 7 bases line up with TRBD2. This CDR3 has 16 residues. Germline CDR1 is MNHNY and CDR2 is SVGAGI (reference sequence). V gave up 11 bases and J gave up 0 bases; unmatched junction bases: 14. The CDR3 DNA reads TGTGCCGGAGGGCGGGAGAGGTCGACTAGCACAGATACGCAGTATTTT. As protein: CAGGRERSTSTDTQYF.

As regards this clone: At one boundary the junction diverges from the germline segment, which might be a read error. V is TRBV5-4 and J is TRBJ2-3, with 7 bases identical to TRBD1. CDR1 is SGHNT and CDR2 is YYREEE in the germline V gene (reference sequence). There are 15 residues in the CDR3. The CDR3 loop reads CASSTGVASTDTQYF. CDR3 nucleotide sequence: TGTGCCAGCAGCACAGGGGTCGCGAGCACAGACACGCAGTATTTT.

The V gene is TRBV11-3, the J gene TRBJ2-3; the D is unclear. The CDR3 extends over 14 amino acids. V dropped 7 bases and J dropped 2 bases, with 13 bases sitting between them. Germline V gene lookup returns CDR1 SGHNT and CDR2 YENEEA. The CDR3: CASKMGPYTDTQYF. The CDR3 bases are TGTGCCAGCAAAATGGGCCCATACACAGATACGCAGTATTTT.

The chain couples TRBV6-5 to TRBJ2-1; possibly TRBD1 for D (6 bases). The CDR3 totals 15 residues. Trimming took off 2 bases at V and 4 bases at J, with 12 bases between the two ends. The V gene's germline CDR1 is MNHEY and CDR2 SVGAGI. CDR3 protein: CASSYLGQGYNEQFF. In DNA form, the CDR3 reads TGTGCCAGCAGTTACCTGGGGCAGGGGTACAATGAGCAGTTCTTC.

As concerns this clone: The sample holds other DNA sequences that translate to the same CDR3. V and J are TRBV25-1 and TRBJ1-5; possible D gene TRBD1, 6 bases. Germline V gene sequence: CDR1 MGHDK, CDR2 SYGVNS. Trimming took 4 bases from V and 4 from J, leaving 11 bases between them. The CDR3 contains 14 residues. CDR3 amino acids: CASSGQGSNQPQHF. The CDR3 nucleotides are TGTGCCAGCAGTGGGCAGGGGAGTAATCAGCCCCAGCATTTT.

V usage is TRBV5-4 and J usage is TRBJ2-2; D is uncertain. From germline, CDR1 is SGHNT and CDR2 YYREEE (reference sequence). V lost 0 bases and J lost 7, with 7 bases in between. This CDR3 spans 13 amino acids. This CDR3 is CASSLDRHGELFF. The CDR3, as DNA: TGTGCCAGCAGCTTGGACAGACACGGGGAGCTGTTTTTT. The variable domain in full, completed from reference TRBV5-4 and TRBJ2-2, reads ETGVTQSPTHLIKTRGQQVTLRCSSQSGHNTVSWYQQALGQGPQFIFQYYREEENGRGNFPPRFSGLQFPNYSSELNVNALELDDSALYLCASSLDRHGELFFGEGSRLTVL.

The chain combines TRBV5-5 with TRBJ2-7, with TRBD2 identical over 8 bases. V shed 5 bases and J 5 bases; nucleotides not matched to a gene: 6. Germline CDR1 reads SGHKS; CDR2 reads YYEKEE (reference sequence). The CDR3 is made up of 13 amino acids. CDR3 loop: CASSSGNSDEQYF. The CDR3 DNA follows: TGTGCCAGCAGTAGCGGGAATTCGGACGAGCAGTACTTC.

The chain uses TRBV11-2 and TRBJ2-7; D is undetermined. This CDR3 is 11 amino acids long. Trimming took off 4 bases at V and 9 bases at J, with 10 bases between the two ends. Germline values: CDR1 SGHAT, CDR2 FQNNGV. The CDR3 reads CASSSSGVQYF. The CDR3, as DNA: TGTGCCAGCAGCTCTTCTGGTGTGCAGTACTTC.

This clone appeared a single time. The rearrangement links TRBV6-5 to TRBJ1-1; D unresolved. There are 15 residues in the CDR3. Per germline, CDR1 MNHEY and CDR2 SVGAGI. Trimming removed 2 bases at V and 1 base at J, with 11 bases between. The CDR3 region has the DNA TGTGCCAGCAGTTACCGCGGCAGTGGGAACACTGAAGCTTTCTTT. Amino acid sequence: CASSYRGSGNTEAFF.

This clone showed up just once. This sequence joins TRBV5-1 and TRBJ2-6, with unresolved D. V lost 4 bases to trimming and J lost 2 bases, with 10 bases between them. The CDR3 runs to 15 residues. Germline CDR1 is SGHRS and CDR2 is YFSETQ. The CDR3 DNA sequence: TGCGCCAGCAGCATCTGGCTGGCTGGGGCCAACGTCCTGACTTTC. Translated: CASSIWLAGANVLTF.

As for this clone: At one of its ends the junction is not consistent with the germline gene, which may arise from a read error. This chain connects TRBV7-2 to TRBJ2-1, with a tentative D call TRBD2 (6 bases). CDR1 and CDR2 from the germline V gene are SGHTA and FQGNSA. The CDR3 contains 14 residues. This CDR3 is CASSLGTQYNEQFF. The CDR3 region has the DNA TGTGCCAGCAGTTTAGGGACTCAATACAATGAGCAGTTCTTC.

V gene TRBV5-4 combines with J gene TRBJ2-1; unclear D gene. CDR3 length: 16 residues. The V and J ends lost 2 bases and 0 bases respectively, with 12 bases between them. Germline-derived CDR1 and CDR2 are SGHNT and YYREEE (reference sequence). This CDR3 reads CASSLQLMSSYNEQFF. The CDR3 DNA is TGTGCCAGCAGCTTACAGCTGATGAGCTCCTACAATGAGCAGTTCTTC. The complete variable domain, with remaining parts taken from reference TRBV5-4 and TRBJ2-1, reads ETGVTQSPTHLIKTRGQQVTLRCSSQSGHNTVSWYQQALGQGPQFIFQYYREEENGRGNFPPRFSGLQFPNYSSELNVNALELDDSALYLCASSLQLMSSYNEQFFGPGTRLTVL.

The chain combines TRBV6-6 with TRBJ2-1; a weak D match, TRBD2 (6 bases). V gave up 7 bases and J gave up 3 bases, with 16 bases separating them. The CDR3 spans 15 residues. Germline CDR1 and CDR2: MNHNY and SVGAGI (reference sequence). CDR3 nucleotide sequence: TGTGCCAGCACCCCCCAGGCGGGGAGCTACAATGAGCAGTTCTTC. It specifies CASTPQAGSYNEQFF.

The chain has TRBV7-9 and TRBJ2-3, with D tentatively TRBD2 (8 bases). Trimming cost V 4 bases and J 7 bases, with 21 bases left between them. The CDR3 spans 16 residues. Germline V gives CDR1 SEHNR, CDR2 FQNEAQ (reference sequence). Here the CDR3 DNA reads TGTGCCAGCAGCTCCCCGCATCGGGAGGGGGCTTATACGCAGTATTTT. Translated: CASSSPHREGAYTQYF.